The clone carrying this TCR beta chain has a single count. What it binds is unknown. PCR employed 60 Vbeta and 13 Jbeta primers. Using immunoSEQ multiplex PCR, the repertoire was profiled, and TCRdb retains in-frame clones only, with some absent. Here the sample spans about 61,000 clones, 89% being singletons. The data stem from a study of cytomegalovirus exposure and HLA in healthy donors. Findings and limits, study-wide: Productive status was seen about 90% or about 30% of the time for most TCR beta V segments in an earlier analysis.

This receptor was identified in a man aged 25-45 years in good health and CMV-seropositive. Sequencing was performed on PBMCs.

The CDR3 DNA sequence: TGTGCCAGCAGTGGGGAGAATGAGCAGTTCTTC. Encoded protein: CASSGENEQFF. This sequence joins TRBV6-5 and TRBJ2-1; TRBD2 is a possible D gene (5 bases). Germline-derived CDR1 and CDR2 are MNHEY and SVGAGI. This CDR3 is built from 11 residues. V lost 5 bases to trimming and J lost 7 bases, with 6 bases between them.